This T cell receptor (beta chain) was captured by sequencing in a study of blood T cells in healthy people across ages. The germline V gene has CDR1 MNHNS and CDR2 SASEGT. The trim removed 2 bases at V and 0 bases at J, leaving 12 bases unmatched. This CDR3 region has 18 residues. Alongside a J-beta primer mix, a sample-barcoded 5' primer served in a second PCR lasting roughly 6 to 11 cycles. MiXCR, run by TCRdb on the 5' RACE reads, gives a single entry per CDR3 protein. The repertoire has about 1,400,000 distinct CDR3 sequences, 40% to 50% of them found once; the top ten carry 7.9%. Sequencing was done on a sample of blood. The rearrangement joins TRBV6-1 to TRBJ2-7, with 8 bases that match TRBD1. The clonotype originates from a woman between 18 and 29 years old in good health. In DNA, the CDR3 is TGTGCCAGCAGTGAACCACATGGACAGGGACTCAGCTCCTACGAGCAGTACTTC. Amino acid sequence: CASSEPHGQGLSSYEQYF.